A single sample gave rise to the 26 T cell receptor beta chains below, sequenced in a study of lymphopenia after photon versus proton radiotherapy. The repertoire was sequenced with immunoSEQ multiplex PCR; TCRdb's copy has only in-frame clones and lacks some. This table has 30,000 to 40,000 clones, roughly 84% appearing once. Specimen: peripheral blood, collected from a patient treated with proton-based radiotherapy. These receptors all come from a woman in her 70s with pancreatic cancer.

This clone was found once. The chain is built from TRBV7-9 and TRBJ1-1; tentatively, D is TRBD1 (5 bases). Germline loops: CDR1 SEHNR, CDR2 FQNEAQ (reference sequence). The CDR3 is 14 amino acids. V was cut by 3 bases and J by 4 bases, with 12 bases left in between. CDR3 region: CASSFIRDGTEAFF. In DNA form, the CDR3 reads TGTGCCAGCAGCTTTATCAGGGACGGCACTGAAGCTTTCTTT. The full variable domain, completed using reference TRBV7-9 and TRBJ1-1, is DTGVSQNPRHKITKRGQNVTFRCDPISEHNRLYWYRQTLGQGPEFLTYFQNEAQLEKSRLLSDRFSAERPKGSFSTLEIQRTEQGDSAMYLCASSFIRDGTEAFFGQGTRLTVV.

There are a few counts of this clone. The genes are TRBV6-5 and TRBJ2-7; D may be TRBD1 (6 bases). This CDR3 has 14 residues. Germline V gene data show CDR1 as MNHEY and CDR2 as SVGAGI. Trimming removed 7 bases from V and 1 base from J, with 14 bases in between. The CDR3 here is CASTQGQSSYEQYF. The CDR3 bases are TGTGCCAGCACCCAAGGACAGTCATCCTACGAGCAGTACTTC.

DNA for the CDR3: TGTGCCAGCAGCTTAGGGACTAGCGGGAGGCGCGAGCAGTACTTC. Its translation: CASSLGTSGRREQYF. This rearrangement joins TRBV7-6 to TRBJ2-7, with 14 bases matching TRBD2. CDR1 is SGHVS and CDR2 is FNYEAQ in the germline V gene. After removal of 1 base from V and 6 bases from J, the junction contained 2 bases not matched to a gene. The CDR3 contains 15 residues.

The V gene is TRBV7-2, the J gene TRBJ2-7, with 8 bases fitting TRBD1. The junction had 5 bases not matched to a gene; V was cut back by 8 bases and J by 2 bases. There are 13 residues in the CDR3. In germline, CDR1 is SGHTA, CDR2 FQGNSA. The CDR3 sequence is CASANRGTYEQYF. The DNA for the CDR3 is TGTGCCAGCGCCAACAGGGGGACCTACGAGCAGTACTTC.

This sequence joins TRBV5-1 and TRBJ2-1; no definite D call. The CDR3 runs 14 residues. The ends were cut back, 1 base at V and 10 bases at J, with 15 bases in the middle. Germline-derived CDR1 and CDR2 are SGHRS and YFSETQ. CDR3 DNA sequence: TGCGCCAGCAGCTTGCAGTCGGGCTTTGGAGAGCAGTTCTTC. Its protein product is CASSLQSGFGEQFF.

This clone was found once. This chain connects TRBV6-1 to TRBJ1-2; tentatively, D is TRBD1 (5 bases). Trimming removed 11 bases from V and 4 bases from J, with 23 bases in between. Per germline, CDR1 MNHNS and CDR2 SASEGT. The CDR3 covers 15 residues. The CDR3 DNA is TGTGCCGGGGCCTTGGGAACGGGGACGACCTATGGCTACACCTTC. The encoded protein is CAGALGTGTTYGYTF.

This clone was seen a few times. This chain links TRBV28 with TRBJ2-2; D uncertain. CDR1 and CDR2 from the germline V gene are MDHEN and SYDVKM. CDR3 length equals 13 residues. Trimming took off 6 bases at V and 2 bases at J, with 7 bases between the two ends. The CDR3 DNA follows: TGTGCCAGCAGGACTTCTAACACCGGGGAGCTGTTTTTT. Translation gives CASRTSNTGELFF.

Only a few counts were recorded for this clone. The genes are TRBV7-9 and TRBJ1-3, with 7 bases identical to TRBD1. Germline-derived CDR1 and CDR2 are SEHNR and FQNEAQ (reference sequence). The CDR3 loop spans 16 amino acids. After removal of 1 base from V and 4 bases from J, the junction contained 7 bases not matched to a gene. CDR3 in amino acids: CASSLDAPGQGNTIYF. CDR3 DNA sequence: TGTGCCAGCAGCTTAGATGCTCCGGGACAGGGAAACACCATATATTTT. Drawing the rest from reference TRBV7-9 and TRBJ1-3, the complete variable domain is DTGVSQNPRHKITKRGQNVTFRCDPISEHNRLYWYRQTLGQGPEFLTYFQNEAQLEKSRLLSDRFSAERPKGSFSTLEIQRTEQGDSAMYLCASSLDAPGQGNTIYFGEGSWLTVV.

V and J are TRBV28 and TRBJ2-2, with D possibly being TRBD1 (5 bases). V was shortened by 6 bases and J by 0 bases, with 8 bases between the two germline ends. CDR1 is MDHEN and CDR2 is SYDVKM in the germline V gene. This CDR3 has 14 residues. The CDR3 here is CASRRQTNTGELFF. CDR3 coding DNA: TGTGCCAGCAGACGACAGACGAACACCGGGGAGCTGTTTTTT.

J is TRBJ1-4 and V is TRBV19; TRBD1 matches at 7 bases. Germline-derived CDR1 and CDR2 are LNHDA and SQIVND (reference sequence). Losses at the gene ends were 7 bases for V and 1 base for J; bases not matched to a gene: 9. The CDR3 sequence is 16 residues long. The CDR3 here is CASNGGRGLTNEKLFF. The CDR3 nucleotides are TGTGCCAGTAACGGTGGAAGGGGGCTAACTAATGAAAAACTGTTTTTT.

The chain joins TRBV7-3 to TRBJ2-2; 11 bases fit TRBD2. The CDR3 spans 16 residues. With V trimmed by 5 bases and J by 8 bases, 10 bases remained unmatched. Germline V gene sequence: CDR1 SGHTA, CDR2 FQGTGA. DNA of the CDR3: TGTGCCAGCAGCCCGACCGGGACTAGCGGCGTGGGGGAGCTGTTTTTT. Encoded protein: CASSPTGTSGVGELFF.

This sequence joins TRBV4-3 and TRBJ2-7; 9 nucleotides match TRBD1. The CDR3 consists of 15 residues. Germline lookup yields CDR1 LGHNA and CDR2 YSLEER. V shed 4 bases, J shed 4 bases, and the junction held 8 bases outside the gene matches. The CDR3 spells CASSRDRDRDYEQYF. The CDR3 DNA reads TGCGCCAGCAGCCGGGACCGGGACAGGGATTACGAGCAGTACTTC.

The V call is TRBV28, the J call TRBJ1-2, with 9 bases that match TRBD1. This CDR3 spans 15 amino acids. Germline V gives CDR1 MDHEN, CDR2 SYDVKM. Trimming removed 8 bases from V and 2 bases from J; junction bases left unmatched: 9. DNA of the CDR3: TGTGCCAGCGCTTCGTCGGGACAGGGAAACTATGGCTACACCTTC. Translated, it gives CASASSGQGNYGYTF.

The genes are TRBV19 and TRBJ1-4; D ambiguous. Germline V gene sequence: CDR1 LNHDA, CDR2 SQIVND (reference sequence). The germline V and J ends were trimmed by 4 bases and 12 bases, with 9 bases remaining between them. The CDR3 has 11 residues. This CDR3 is CASSNGVELFF. The CDR3 bases are TGTGCCAGTAGTAATGGTGTGGAACTGTTTTTT.

The rearrangement links TRBV30 to TRBJ2-7; D may be TRBD2 (5 bases). The germline V gene encodes CDR1 GTSNPN and CDR2 SVGIG (reference sequence). CDR3 length: 13 residues. V was trimmed by 5 bases and J by 7 bases, leaving 18 bases between them. The CDR3 sequence: CAWARQRVEEQYF. The CDR3 DNA reads TGTGCCTGGGCTCGTCAGAGGGTGGAGGAGCAGTACTTC.

This clone occurred a few times. The genes are TRBV29-1 and TRBJ2-7; D may correspond to TRBD1 or TRBD2 (7 bases each). This CDR3 comprises 12 residues. The germline CDR1 and CDR2 sequences are SQVTM and ANQGSEA. Trimming cost V 6 bases and J 4 bases, with 13 bases left between them. The CDR3 loop reads CSVQGGAYEQYF. The CDR3 nucleotides read TGCAGCGTCCAGGGGGGGGCGTACGAGCAGTACTTC.

J is TRBJ2-7 and V is TRBV5-5, with 8 nucleotides matching TRBD1. Germline CDR1 and CDR2: SGHKS and YYEKEE (reference sequence). The V gene end was trimmed by 5 bases and the J gene end by 6 bases; junction bases not matched to a gene: 10. The CDR3 has 14 amino acids. CDR3 in DNA: TGTGCCAGCAGGTATGACAGGGGATACTTCGAGCAGTACTTC. This translates into CASRYDRGYFEQYF.

The chain couples TRBV19 to TRBJ2-1; 9 bases match TRBD2. There are 15 residues in the CDR3. J lost 0 bases, V lost 6 bases, and 3 bases had no gene match. CDR1 and CDR2 from the germline V gene are LNHDA and SQIVND (reference sequence). CDR3 amino acids: CASRVSGSSYNEQFF. The CDR3 nucleotides read TGTGCCAGTAGGGTTAGCGGGAGCTCCTACAATGAGCAGTTCTTC.

The gene calls are TRBV9 and TRBJ2-1, with TRBD2 as a possible D gene (5 bases). From germline, CDR1 is SGDLS and CDR2 YYNGEE. The CDR3 is 14 amino acids. The V and J ends lost 4 bases and 7 bases respectively, with 15 bases between them. In DNA form, the CDR3 reads TGTGCCAGCAGCCCCAGCAGGAGGCAAAATGAGCAGTTCTTC. Encoded protein: CASSPSRRQNEQFF.

V is TRBV7-2 and J is TRBJ2-1; 8 bases match TRBD2. V lost 5 bases to trimming and J lost 0 bases; unmatched junction nucleotides: 12. The CDR3 covers 18 residues. Looked up from germline, CDR1 is SGHTA and CDR2 is FQGNSA. The CDR3 loop reads CASSRQLRGGISYNEQFF. The DNA of the CDR3 is TGTGCCAGCAGCCGTCAACTCCGGGGGGGCATCTCCTACAATGAGCAGTTCTTC.

This chain connects TRBV11-2 to TRBJ1-5, with D maybe TRBD1 (6 bases). Between the trimmed V and J ends, which lost 5 bases and 3 bases, there was a span of 11 bases. Germline-derived CDR1 and CDR2 are SGHAT and FQNNGV. This CDR3 has 14 residues. CDR3 sequence (DNA): TGTGCCAGCAGCACCACAGGGCCCAATCAGCCCCAGCATTTT. Protein product: CASSTTGPNQPQHF.

J is TRBJ1-1 and V is TRBV13; perhaps TRBD1 as D (6 bases). CDR1 is PRHDT and CDR2 is FYEKMQ in the germline V gene (reference sequence). The CDR3 runs 14 residues. Trimming took 2 bases from V and 7 from J, leaving 14 bases between them. CDR3 loop: CASSLSGDGREAFF. The CDR3 DNA follows: TGTGCCAGCAGCTTATCAGGGGACGGCCGTGAAGCTTTCTTT.

The V call is TRBV7-4, the J call TRBJ1-3; no clear D gene. CDR3 length: 14 amino acids. Trimming cost V 7 bases and J 8 bases, with 18 bases left between them. Germline loops: CDR1 SGHVT, CDR2 SQSDAQ. The CDR3 coding sequence is TGTGCCAGCACCCGTTCCTTATCAGAAGACACCATATATTTT. This encodes CASTRSLSEDTIYF.

The chain joins TRBV4-3 to TRBJ2-1, with D uncertain. CDR3 length equals 17 residues. Germline loops: CDR1 LGHNA, CDR2 YSLEER. V lost 0 bases and J 7 bases, leaving 19 bases between the germline ends. CDR3: CASSQDHRPGFLNEQFF. The CDR3 DNA reads as TGCGCCAGCAGCCAAGATCACCGCCCAGGCTTCTTGAATGAGCAGTTCTTC.

To note about this clone: This sample includes further DNA sequences coding for the same CDR3. The CDR3 loop reads CASSQDRSGANVLTF. Written as DNA, the CDR3 is TGCGCCAGCAGCCAAGACAGGTCCGGGGCCAACGTCCTGACTTTC. The genes are TRBV4-3 and TRBJ2-6; D is unclear. This CDR3 comprises 15 residues. The V and J ends lost 0 bases and 4 bases respectively, with 7 bases between them. CDR1 and CDR2 from the germline V gene are LGHNA and YSLEER.

The V call is TRBV27, the J call TRBJ2-5, with D possibly TRBD2 on 6 matching bases. Germline CDR1 is MNHEY and CDR2 is SMNVEV (reference sequence). V gave up 8 bases and J gave up 7 bases, with 11 bases separating them. This CDR3 spans 11 amino acids. The CDR3 region is CASFSGGTQYF. CDR3 DNA: TGTGCCAGCTTCTCCGGGGGGACCCAGTACTTC.